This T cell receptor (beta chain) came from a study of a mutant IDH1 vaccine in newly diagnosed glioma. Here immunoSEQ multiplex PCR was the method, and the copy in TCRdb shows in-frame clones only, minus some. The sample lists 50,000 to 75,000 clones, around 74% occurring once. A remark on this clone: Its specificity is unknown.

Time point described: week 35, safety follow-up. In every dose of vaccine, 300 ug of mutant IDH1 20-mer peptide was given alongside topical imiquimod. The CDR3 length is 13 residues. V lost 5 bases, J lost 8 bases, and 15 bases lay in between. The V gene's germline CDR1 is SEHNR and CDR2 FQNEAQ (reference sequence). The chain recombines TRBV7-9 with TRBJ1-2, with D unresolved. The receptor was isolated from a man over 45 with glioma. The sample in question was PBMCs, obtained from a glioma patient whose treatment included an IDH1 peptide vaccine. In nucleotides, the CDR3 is TGTGCCAGCAGCCGTTTCAACGATCGCGGCTACACCTTC. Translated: CASSRFNDRGYTF.